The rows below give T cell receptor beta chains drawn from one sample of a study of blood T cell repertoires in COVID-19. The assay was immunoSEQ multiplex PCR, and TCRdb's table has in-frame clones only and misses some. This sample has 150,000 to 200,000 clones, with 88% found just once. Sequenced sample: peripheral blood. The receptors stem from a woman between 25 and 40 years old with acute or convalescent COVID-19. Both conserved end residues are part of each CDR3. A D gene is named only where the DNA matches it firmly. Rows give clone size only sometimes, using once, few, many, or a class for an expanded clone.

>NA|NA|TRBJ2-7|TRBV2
TGTGCCAGCAGTTTGGCGGGAGAGCAGTACTTC
CASSLAGEQYF
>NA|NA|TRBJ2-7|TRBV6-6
TGTGCCAGCAGTTACGGAAGGGGCATCTACGAGCAGTACTTC
CASSYGRGIYEQYF
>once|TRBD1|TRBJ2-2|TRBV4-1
TGCGCCAGCCGCAAGGGACAGGGTTTGGGGGAGCTGTTTTTT
CASRKGQGLGELFF
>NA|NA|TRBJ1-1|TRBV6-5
TGTGCCAGCAGTTACTCGACACGGTCGAACACTGAAGCTTTCTTT
CASSYSTRSNTEAFF
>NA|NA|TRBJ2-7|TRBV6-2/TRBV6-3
TGTGCCAGCAGTTACCAGAAAGCTAGGGAGCAGTACTTC
CASSYQKAREQYF
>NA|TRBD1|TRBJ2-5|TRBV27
TGTGCCAGCAGTCCAATGCGGACAGGGGGCATAGAGACCCAGTACTTC
CASSPMRTGGIETQYF
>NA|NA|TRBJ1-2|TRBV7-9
TGTGCCAGCAGCTTCGACGGGTATGGCTACACCTTC
CASSFDGYGYTF
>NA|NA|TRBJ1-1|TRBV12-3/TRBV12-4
TGTGCCAGCACCTCACGGGGCACTGAAGCTTTCTTT
CASTSRGTEAFF
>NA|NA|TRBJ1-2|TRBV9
TGTGCCAGCAGCGTAGGGGCGGGAATAGGGGGCTACACCTTC
CASSVGAGIGGYTF
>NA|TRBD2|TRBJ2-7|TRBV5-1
TGCGCCAGCAGCGGGACTAGCTACGAGCAGTACTTC
CASSGTSYEQYF
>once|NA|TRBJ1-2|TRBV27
TGTGCCAGCAGTCCCGGGAGTCTCGGTCTCTATGGCTACACCTTC
CASSPGSLGLYGYTF
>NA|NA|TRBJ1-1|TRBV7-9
TGTGCCAGCAGCTTTATCACACACAATGAAGCTTTCTTT
CASSFITHNEAFF
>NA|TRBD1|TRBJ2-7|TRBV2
TGTGCCAGCAGTGGGGACAGGGATGTCTACGAGCAGTACTTC
CASSGDRDVYEQYF
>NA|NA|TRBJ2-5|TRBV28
TGTGCCAGCAGTGGGAGGCTAGAGACCCAGTACTTC
CASSGRLETQYF
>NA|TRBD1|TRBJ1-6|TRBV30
TGTGCCTGGACATCTAGGGGGACAGTCTATAATTCACCCCTCCACTTT
CAWTSRGTVYNSPLHF
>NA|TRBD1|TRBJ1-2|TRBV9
TGTGCCAGCAGCGCCAGGACAGGTTTCTTTGGCTACACCTTC
CASSARTGFFGYTF
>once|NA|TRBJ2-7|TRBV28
TGTGCCAGCAGTGCCGGGACTTCCGTTTCTGAGCAGTACTTC
CASSAGTSVSEQYF
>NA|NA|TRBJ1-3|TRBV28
TGTGCCAGCAGTTTACCGGGAAAGAGAAACACCATATATTTT
CASSLPGKRNTIYF
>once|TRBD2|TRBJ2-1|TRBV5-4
TGTGCCAGCGGGAGGGCCAGTGAGCAGTTCTTC
CASGRASEQFF
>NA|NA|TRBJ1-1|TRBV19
TGTGCCAGTAGTATGGGGCAGGCTGAAGCTTTCTTT
CASSMGQAEAFF
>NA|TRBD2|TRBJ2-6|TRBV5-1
TGCGCCAGCAGCCCAAATAGCGGGACGTCTGGGGCCAACGTCCTGACTTTC
CASSPNSGTSGANVLTF
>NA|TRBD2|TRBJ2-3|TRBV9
TGTGCCAGCACTATAGCGGGAGCATCAGATACGCAGTATTTT
CASTIAGASDTQYF
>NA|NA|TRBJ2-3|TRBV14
TGTGCCAGCAGCCGGCTAGGAGCGCAGTATTTT
CASSRLGAQYF
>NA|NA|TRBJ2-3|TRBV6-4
TGTGCCAGCAGATTCAATGAACTCACAGATACGCAGTATTTT
CASRFNELTDTQYF
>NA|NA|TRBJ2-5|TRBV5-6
TGTGCCAGCAGCCTACTAGTGGGTGAGACCCAGTACTTC
CASSLLVGETQYF
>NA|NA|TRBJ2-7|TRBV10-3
TGTGCCATCAGTGGGAGTAGCTACGAGCAGTACTTC
CAISGSSYEQYF
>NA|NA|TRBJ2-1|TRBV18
TGTGCCAGCTCACCACCGTCTTTCTACAATGAGCAGTTCTTC
CASSPPSFYNEQFF
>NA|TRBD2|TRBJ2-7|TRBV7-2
TGTGCCAGCAGCTTAGGAGCGGGAGGCAACTCCTACGAGCAGTACTTC
CASSLGAGGNSYEQYF
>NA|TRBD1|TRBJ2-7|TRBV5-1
TGCGCCAGCAGCTTCCGGGACAGCCCCTACGAGCAGTACTTC
CASSFRDSPYEQYF
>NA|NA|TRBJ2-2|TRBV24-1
TGTGCCACCAGTGATAGGGGCACCGGGGAGCTGTTTTTT
CATSDRGTGELFF
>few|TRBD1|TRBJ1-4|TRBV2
TGTGCCAGCGTAGTTGACAGGGTTGAAAAACTGTTTTTT
CASVVDRVEKLFF
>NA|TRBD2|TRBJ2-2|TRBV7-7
TGTGCTAGCAGCTTCGGGCGGGGGGCGGACACCGGGGAGCTGTTTTTT
CASSFGRGADTGELFF
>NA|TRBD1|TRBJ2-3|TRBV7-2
TGTGCCAGCAGCCTCCAGGGGGTCGGCACAGATACGCAGTATTTT
CASSLQGVGTDTQYF
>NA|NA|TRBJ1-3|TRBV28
TGTGCCAGCAGTTTATCGGGTATCGCGTCTGGAAACACCATATATTTT
CASSLSGIASGNTIYF
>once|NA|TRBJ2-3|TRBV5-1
TGCGCCAGCAACCTAGCGCGCCGCACAGATACGCAGTATTTT
CASNLARRTDTQYF
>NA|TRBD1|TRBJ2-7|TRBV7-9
TGTGCCAGCAGCCCGGGACAGGGTTACGAGCAGTACTTC
CASSPGQGYEQYF
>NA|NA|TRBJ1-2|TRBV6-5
TGTGCCAGCAGTTACGCCGGAAGCAGGTACCGGAATGGCTACACCTTC
CASSYAGSRYRNGYTF
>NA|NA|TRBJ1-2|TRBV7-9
TGTGCCAGCAGCTCCCCGACAGCTAACTATGGCTACACCTTC
CASSSPTANYGYTF
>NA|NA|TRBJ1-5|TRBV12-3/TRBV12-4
TGTGCCAGCAGTTTCCTCAGCAATCAGCCCCAGCATTTT
CASSFLSNQPQHF
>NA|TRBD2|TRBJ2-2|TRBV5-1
TGCGCCAGCAGCTCCTCTGACGCTAGCGGGAGAAACACCGGGGAGCTGTTTTTT
CASSSSDASGRNTGELFF
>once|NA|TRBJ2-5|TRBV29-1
TGCAGCGTTGGGAGCGGGTCGGGAGAGACCCAGTACTTC
CSVGSGSGETQYF
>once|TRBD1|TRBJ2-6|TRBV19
TGTGCCAGTAGTACCGGGACAGGGTATGGGGCCAACGTCCTGACTTTC
CASSTGTGYGANVLTF
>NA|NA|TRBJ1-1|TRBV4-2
TGTGCCAGCAGCCCCCGAAAGTTGGACAGCTACACTGAAGCTTTCTTT
CASSPRKLDSYTEAFF
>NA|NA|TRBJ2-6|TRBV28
TGTGCCAGCAGATCCCCCGGGGAGGCCAACGTCCTGACTTTC
CASRSPGEANVLTF
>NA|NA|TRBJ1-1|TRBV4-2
TGTGCCAGCAGCCAAGAAGACAGACCCTATTTGCGGGGCACTGAAGCTTTCTTT
CASSQEDRPYLRGTEAFF
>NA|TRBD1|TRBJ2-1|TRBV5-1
TGCGCCAGCTCAGGGGGAGACCTATATGAGCAGTTCTTC
CASSGGDLYEQFF
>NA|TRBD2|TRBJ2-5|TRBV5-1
TGCGCCAGCGGGAGGGAGCAAGAGACCCAGTACTTC
CASGREQETQYF
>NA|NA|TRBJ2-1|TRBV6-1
TGTGCCAGCAGTGAGCGTTCCCTAGTCCCCAATGAGCAGTTCTTC
CASSERSLVPNEQFF
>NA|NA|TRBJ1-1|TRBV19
TGTGCCAGTAGTGCGGTATGGAGTCAGAACACTGAAGCTTTCTTT
CASSAVWSQNTEAFF
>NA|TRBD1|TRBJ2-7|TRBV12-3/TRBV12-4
TGTGCCAGAGGGGGCACGGAAGCCTACGAGCAGTACTTC
CARGGTEAYEQYF
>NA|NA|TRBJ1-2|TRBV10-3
TGTGCCATCCCGAGAGCAGAGGGTGGCTACACCTTC
CAIPRAEGGYTF
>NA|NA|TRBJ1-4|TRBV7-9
TGTGCCAGCAGCTTAAAGGGGACAACATCTAATGAAAAACTGTTTTTT
CASSLKGTTSNEKLFF
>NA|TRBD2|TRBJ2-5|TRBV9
TGTGCCAGCAGCGTAACGGGACTAGCGATTCAAGAGACCCAGTACTTC
CASSVTGLAIQETQYF
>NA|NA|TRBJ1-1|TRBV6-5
TGTGCCAGCACCCCGACACTTATGAACACTGAAGCTTTCTTT
CASTPTLMNTEAFF
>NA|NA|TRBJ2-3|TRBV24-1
TGTGCCACCAGTGATTTTGGACTGACTAGCACAGATACGCAGTATTTT
CATSDFGLTSTDTQYF
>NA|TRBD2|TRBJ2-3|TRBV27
TGTGCCAGCCGTAGAGGGAGGGCTCTGGCGGATACGCAGTATTTT
CASRRGRALADTQYF
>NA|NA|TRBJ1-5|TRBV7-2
TGTGCCAGCGGAAACCAGGGTATACACCAGCCCCAGCATTTT
CASGNQGIHQPQHF
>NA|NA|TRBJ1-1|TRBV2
TGTGCCAGCACCTTGGGGGCTGTCACTGAAGCTTTCTTT
CASTLGAVTEAFF
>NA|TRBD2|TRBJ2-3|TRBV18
TGTGCCAGCTCAAGGTTGGGCGGGAGTGCAGATACGCAGTATTTT
CASSRLGGSADTQYF
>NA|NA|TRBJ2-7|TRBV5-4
TGTGCCTCCTCCGGGGGGCCACCGAACGAGCAGTACTTC
CASSGGPPNEQYF